This record concerns one TCR beta chain sequence. The data were taken from a study of CD8 T cells in Susac syndrome. Germline CDR1 reads MNHEY; CDR2 reads SVGAGI. This CDR3 has 15 residues. Between the trimmed V and J ends, which lost 2 bases and 8 bases, there was a span of 13 bases. RNA, at roughly 0.45 to 1 ug, was reverse transcribed with random hexamers. TCRdb reanalysed the immunoSEQ multiplex PCR reads using MiXCR and keeps one entry per CDR3 protein. Of under 200,000 distinct CDR3 sequences listed, roughly nine tenths are singletons. The chain carries TRBV6-5 and TRBJ1-6, with D possibly being TRBD1 (6 bases). This sequence was found in a human donor with Susac syndrome. Sequenced material: CD4+ T cells from PBMCs. The CDR3 reads CASSYGQLGYSPLHF. In nucleotides, the CDR3 is TGTGCCAGCAGTTACGGACAGCTTGGGTATTCACCCCTCCACTTT.